Shown below are 9 T cell receptor beta chains from a single sample sequenced in a study of Graves' ophthalmopathy and Graves' hyperthyroidism. TCR beta CDR3 amplification used RNA transcripts. Second-round multiplex PCR followed a first-round RT-PCR using HTBI primers. TCRdb re-analysed the multiplex PCR reads in MiXCR, keeping a single row per CDR3 protein. The sample lists around 1,200,000 distinct CDR3 sequences; 35% to 40% were seen once. Specimen: peripheral blood or thyroid tissue (not recorded which). The receptors stem from an adult man with Graves' hyperthyroidism.

The chain couples TRBV12-3 or TRBV12-4 to TRBJ1-1; the D is unclear. Trimming removed 3 bases at V and 1 base at J, with 15 bases between. The CDR3 consists of 16 residues. Here the CDR3 reads CASSFWIRNSNTEAFF. The CDR3 DNA reads TGTGCCAGCAGTTTCTGGATCAGGAACTCGAACACTGAAGCTTTCTTT.

The chain carries TRBV2 and TRBJ2-5; 10 bases are shared with TRBD2. Per germline, CDR1 SNHLY and CDR2 FYNNEI. The CDR3 extends over 14 amino acids. Trimming removed 6 bases from V and 10 bases from J; junction bases left unmatched: 11. DNA of the CDR3: TGTGCCAGCAGGCAACTAGCGGGATTGGGGGACCAGTACTTC. It codes for CASRQLAGLGDQYF.

This clonotype was observed many times. V gene TRBV4-1 combines with J gene TRBJ1-5; D is perhaps TRBD1 (5 bases). This CDR3 contains 14 residues. Per the germline V gene, CDR1 is MGHRA and CDR2 is YSYEKL. V lost 1 base and J lost 3, with 7 bases in between. The CDR3 sequence: CASSQGGANQPQHF. The CDR3 DNA reads TGCGCCAGCAGCCAAGGAGGGGCCAATCAGCCCCAGCATTTT.

Regarding this clonotype: The germline gene is not matched at one end of the junction; a read error may be the cause. V and J are TRBV10-3 and TRBJ2-7; TRBD2 matches at 10 bases. Germline values: CDR1 ENHRY, CDR2 SYGVKD. The CDR3 spans 16 residues. CDR3 nucleotide sequence: TGTGCCATCAGTGATGATAGCGGGAGGAGCTCCTACGAGCAGTGCTTC. As protein: CAISDDSGRSSYEQCF.

This clonotype was detected only a few times. The V gene is TRBV30, the J gene TRBJ1-1, with D uncertain. Trimming cost V 2 bases and J 2 bases, with 9 bases left between them. Germline assignment: CDR1 GTSNPN and CDR2 SVGIG (reference sequence). The CDR3 contains 13 residues. The CDR3 DNA sequence: TGTGCCTGGAGTAAACAGCGAAACACTGAAGCTTTCTTT. It encodes CAWSKQRNTEAFF. Complete variable domain (other parts from reference TRBV30 and TRBJ1-1): SQTIHQWPATLVQPVGSPLSLECTVEGTSNPNLYWYRQAAGRGLQLLFYSVGIGQISSEVPQNLSASRPQDRQFILSSKKLLLSDSGFYLCAWSKQRNTEAFFGQGTRLTVV.

This clonotype was observed a few times. V gene TRBV4-3 combines with J gene TRBJ2-7; 10 positions agree with TRBD2. Trimming removed 2 bases from V and 7 bases from J; junction bases left unmatched: 11. This CDR3 comprises 16 residues. Germline-derived CDR1 and CDR2 are LGHNA and YSLEER. CDR3 DNA sequence: TGCGCCAGCAGCCAACTAGCGGGAGCCGATCCGTGGGAGCAGTACTTC. Amino acids: CASSQLAGADPWEQYF.

This clonotype was detected ten times or more. The rearrangement joins TRBV7-9 to TRBJ2-5, with 8 bases that match TRBD1. CDR3 length equals 15 residues. The V gene end was trimmed by 5 bases and the J gene end by 1 base; junction bases not matched to a gene: 6. Germline V gene data show CDR1 as SEHNR and CDR2 as FQNEAQ (reference sequence). The CDR3 is CASSIGQGAQETQYF. CDR3 bases: TGTGCCAGCAGCATAGGACAGGGCGCCCAAGAGACCCAGTACTTC.

This chain connects TRBV7-6 to TRBJ2-2; a weak D match, TRBD1 (6 bases). Germline V gives CDR1 SGHVS, CDR2 FNYEAQ. This CDR3 spans 16 amino acids. V was trimmed by 7 bases and J by 5 bases, leaving 20 bases between them. The CDR3 DNA follows: TGTGCCAGCACCCCTACAATAGGGGGAGTGACCGGGGAGCTGTTTTTT. Protein product: CASTPTIGGVTGELFF.

V gene TRBV29-1 combines with J gene TRBJ2-7, with 11 bases aligning to TRBD1. Trimming took 4 bases from V and 7 from J; bases not matched to a gene: 9. Germline V gene lookup returns CDR1 SQVTM and CDR2 ANQGSEA. This CDR3 is 14 amino acids long. In nucleotides, the CDR3 is TGCAGCGTTGCGGGACAGGGGGGAGGCCCTGAGCAGTACTTC. Translating gives CSVAGQGGGPEQYF.